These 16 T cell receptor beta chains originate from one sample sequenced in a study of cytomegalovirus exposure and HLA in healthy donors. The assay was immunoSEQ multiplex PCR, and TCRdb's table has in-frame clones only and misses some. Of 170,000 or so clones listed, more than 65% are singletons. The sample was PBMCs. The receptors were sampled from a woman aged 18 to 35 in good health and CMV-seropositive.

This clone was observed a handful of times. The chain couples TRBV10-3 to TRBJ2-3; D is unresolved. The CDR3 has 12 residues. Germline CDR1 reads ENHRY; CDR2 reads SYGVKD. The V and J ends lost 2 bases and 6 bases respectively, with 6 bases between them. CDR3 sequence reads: CAISETEDTQYF. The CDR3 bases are TGTGCCATCAGTGAGACGGAGGATACGCAGTATTTT.

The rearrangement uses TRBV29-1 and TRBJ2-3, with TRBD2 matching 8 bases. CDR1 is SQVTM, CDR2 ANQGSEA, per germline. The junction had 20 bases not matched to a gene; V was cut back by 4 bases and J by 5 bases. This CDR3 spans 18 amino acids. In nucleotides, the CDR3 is TGCAGCGTTGGGGGTTTGCGGGGGGCCTCTGGAGGGGAAGATACGCAGTATTTT. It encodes CSVGGLRGASGGEDTQYF.

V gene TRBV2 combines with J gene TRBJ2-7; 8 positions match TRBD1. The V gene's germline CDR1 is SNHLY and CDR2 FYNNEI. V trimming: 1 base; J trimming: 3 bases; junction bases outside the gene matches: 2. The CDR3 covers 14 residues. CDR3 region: CASSEGQGYYEQYF. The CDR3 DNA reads TGTGCCAGCAGTGAAGGACAGGGGTACTACGAGCAGTACTTC.

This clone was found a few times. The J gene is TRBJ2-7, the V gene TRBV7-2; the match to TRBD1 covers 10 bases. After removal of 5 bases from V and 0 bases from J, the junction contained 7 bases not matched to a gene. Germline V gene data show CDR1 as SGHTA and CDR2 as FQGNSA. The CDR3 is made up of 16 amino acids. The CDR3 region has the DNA TGTGCCAGCAGCCCCGGGACAGGGGTTAGCTCCTACGAGCAGTACTTC. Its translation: CASSPGTGVSSYEQYF.

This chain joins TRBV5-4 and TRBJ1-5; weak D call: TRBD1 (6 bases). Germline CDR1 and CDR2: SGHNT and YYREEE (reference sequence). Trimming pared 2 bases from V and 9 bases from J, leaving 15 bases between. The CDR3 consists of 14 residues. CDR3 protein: CASSFQGGEGPQHF. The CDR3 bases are TGTGCCAGCAGCTTCCAAGGGGGGGAGGGGCCCCAGCATTTT.

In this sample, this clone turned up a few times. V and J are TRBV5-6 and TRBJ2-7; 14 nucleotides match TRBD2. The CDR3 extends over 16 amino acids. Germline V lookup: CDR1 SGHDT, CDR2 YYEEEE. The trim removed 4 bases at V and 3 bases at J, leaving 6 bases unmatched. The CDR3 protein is CASSRGTSGGRYEQYF. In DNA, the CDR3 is TGTGCCAGCAGCCGTGGGACTAGCGGGGGCCGCTACGAGCAGTACTTC. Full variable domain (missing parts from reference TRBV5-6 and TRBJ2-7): DAGVTQSPTHLIKTRGQQVTLRCSPKSGHDTVSWYQQALGQGPQFIFQYYEEEERQRGNFPDRFSGHQFPNYSSELNVNALLLGDSALYLCASSRGTSGGRYEQYFGPGTRLTVT.

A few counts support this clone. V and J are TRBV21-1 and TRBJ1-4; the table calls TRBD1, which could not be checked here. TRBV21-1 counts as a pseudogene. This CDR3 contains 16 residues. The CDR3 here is CASSKGLTSSNEKLFF. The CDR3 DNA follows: TGTGCCAGCAGCAAGGGCCTCACTTCAAGTAATGAAAAACTGTTTTTT.

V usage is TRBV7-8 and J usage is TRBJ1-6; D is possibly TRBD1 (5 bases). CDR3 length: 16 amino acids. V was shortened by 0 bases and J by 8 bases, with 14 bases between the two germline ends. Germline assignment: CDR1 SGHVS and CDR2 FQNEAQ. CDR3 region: CASSLALGRVDSPLHF. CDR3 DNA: TGTGCCAGCAGCTTAGCGTTAGGCAGGGTGGATTCACCCCTCCACTTT.

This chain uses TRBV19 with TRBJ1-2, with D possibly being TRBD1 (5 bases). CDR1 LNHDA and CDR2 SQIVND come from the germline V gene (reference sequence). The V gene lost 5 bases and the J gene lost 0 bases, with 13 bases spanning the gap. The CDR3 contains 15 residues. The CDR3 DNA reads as TGTGCCAGTAGTGTCCAGGGAAGATCTAACTATGGCTACACCTTC. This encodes CASSVQGRSNYGYTF.

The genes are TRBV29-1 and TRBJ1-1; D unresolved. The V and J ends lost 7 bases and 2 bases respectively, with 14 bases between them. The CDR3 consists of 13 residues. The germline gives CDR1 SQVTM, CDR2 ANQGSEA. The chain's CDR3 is CSAAGQANTEAFF. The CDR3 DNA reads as TGCAGCGCCGCAGGCCAGGCTAACACTGAAGCTTTCTTT.

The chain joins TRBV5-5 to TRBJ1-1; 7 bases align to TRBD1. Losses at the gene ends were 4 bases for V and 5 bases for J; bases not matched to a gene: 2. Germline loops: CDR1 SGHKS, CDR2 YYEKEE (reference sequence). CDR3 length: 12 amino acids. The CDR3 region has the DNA TGTGCCAGCAGCCCAGGGGGGACTGAAGCTTTCTTT. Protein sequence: CASSPGGTEAFF.

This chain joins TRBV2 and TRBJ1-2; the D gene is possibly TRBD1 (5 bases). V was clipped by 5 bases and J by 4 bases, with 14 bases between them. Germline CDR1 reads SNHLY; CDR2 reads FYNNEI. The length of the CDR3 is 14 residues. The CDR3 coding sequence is TGTGCCAGCAGTCCGGGTGGGACTACCTATGGCTACACCTTC. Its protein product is CASSPGGTTYGYTF.

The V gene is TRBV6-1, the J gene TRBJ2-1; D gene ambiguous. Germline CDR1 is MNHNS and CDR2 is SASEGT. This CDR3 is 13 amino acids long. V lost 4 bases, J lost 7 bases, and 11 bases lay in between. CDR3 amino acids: CASSAVRRNEQFF. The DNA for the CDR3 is TGTGCCAGCAGTGCGGTGCGGCGGAATGAGCAGTTCTTC.

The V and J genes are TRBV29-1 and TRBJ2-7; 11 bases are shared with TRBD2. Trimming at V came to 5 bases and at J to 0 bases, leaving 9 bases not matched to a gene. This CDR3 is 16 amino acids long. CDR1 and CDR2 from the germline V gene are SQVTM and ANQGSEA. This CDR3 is CSVRGLAVAPSYEQYF. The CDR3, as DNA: TGCAGCGTTCGGGGACTAGCGGTGGCCCCCTCCTACGAGCAGTACTTC.

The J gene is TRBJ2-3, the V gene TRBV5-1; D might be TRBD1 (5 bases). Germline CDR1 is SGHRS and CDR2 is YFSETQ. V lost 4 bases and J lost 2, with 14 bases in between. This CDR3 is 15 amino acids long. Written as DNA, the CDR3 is TGCGCCAGCAGCGTCAGGGTCGGAGCCACAGATACGCAGTATTTT. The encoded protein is CASSVRVGATDTQYF.

CDR3 region: CASSIIDSENQPQHF. As DNA, the CDR3 is TGTGCCAGTAGTATAATAGACAGCGAGAATCAGCCCCAGCATTTT. V gene TRBV19 combines with J gene TRBJ1-5, with a tentative D call TRBD1 (5 bases). CDR1 LNHDA and CDR2 SQIVND come from the germline V gene (reference sequence). Between the trimmed V and J ends, which lost 2 bases and 4 bases, there was a span of 12 bases. This CDR3 region has 15 residues.